A single sample gave rise to the 9 T cell receptor beta chains below, sequenced in a study of cytomegalovirus exposure and HLA in healthy donors (dated by TCRdb to about 2017). The library came from the immunoSEQ multiplex PCR assay. Drawn from immuneACCESS, this table holds only the in-frame rearrangements with V and J called that TCRdb kept. Clones are partly lost; checked studies trace under half to an unresolved V gene and leave the rest unexplained. This sample gives over 200,000 clones in total; almost 90% of them show up just once. The top ten constitute about 2.7% of the sample. The sample was PBMCs. These receptors were taken from a woman under 30 in good health and CMV-seronegative.

The V call is TRBV7-8, the J call TRBJ1-5, with TRBD1 matching 7 bases. Germline CDR1 is SGHVS and CDR2 is FQNEAQ. V was pared by 0 bases and J by 5 bases, with 7 bases of the junction left unmatched. The CDR3 has 16 amino acids. The CDR3 sequence is CASSLAATGPYQPQHF. The CDR3 DNA reads TGTGCCAGCAGCTTAGCGGCGACAGGGCCTTATCAGCCCCAGCATTTT.

The chain joins TRBV27 to TRBJ2-7, with TRBD2 identical over 11 bases. The CDR3 is 16 residues long. CDR1 MNHEY and CDR2 SMNVEV come from the germline V gene (reference sequence). Trimming removed 5 bases from V and 2 bases from J; junction bases left unmatched: 8. This chain's CDR3 is CASSTLAGVTAYEQYF. CDR3 in DNA: TGTGCCAGCAGTACACTAGCGGGAGTGACGGCCTACGAGCAGTACTTC.

This chain uses TRBV5-4 with TRBJ2-3; TRBD1 is a possible D gene (6 bases). Germline V CDR1 and CDR2: SGHNT, YYREEE (reference sequence). Deletions cut 0 bases from V and 2 bases from J, with 16 bases between. This CDR3 region has 17 residues. CDR3 sequence: CASSLGPLRGPTDTQYF. The CDR3, as DNA: TGTGCCAGCAGCTTGGGTCCCCTCAGGGGTCCCACAGATACGCAGTATTTT. The full variable domain, in which reference TRBV5-4 and TRBJ2-3 provide the parts outside the CDR3, is ETGVTQSPTHLIKTRGQQVTLRCSSQSGHNTVSWYQQALGQGPQFIFQYYREEENGRGNFPPRFSGLQFPNYSSELNVNALELDDSALYLCASSLGPLRGPTDTQYFGPGTRLTVL.

Here the CDR3 reads CASSLLWAGTEAFF. The CDR3 DNA sequence: TGTGCCAGCAGCTTGTTGTGGGCGGGGACTGAAGCTTTCTTT. The rearrangement links TRBV5-5 to TRBJ1-1; D is ambiguous. V lost 1 base and J 5 bases, leaving 12 bases between the germline ends. Germline V CDR1 and CDR2: SGHKS, YYEKEE (reference sequence). The CDR3 contains 14 residues. Complete variable domain (other parts from reference TRBV5-5 and TRBJ1-1): DAGVTQSPTHLIKTRGQQVTLRCSPISGHKSVSWYQQVLGQGPQFIFQYYEKEERGRGNFPDRFSARQFPNYSSELNVNALLLGDSALYLCASSLLWAGTEAFFGQGTRLTVV.

CDR3 in DNA: TGTGCCAGCTGCGTCAGGGGCGGCTATGGCTACACCTTC. Its translation is CASCVRGGYGYTF. The V call is TRBV27, the J call TRBJ1-2, with D perhaps matching TRBD1 (6 bases). With 8 bases removed from V and 4 bases from J, the gap between germline ends came to 14 bases. The CDR3 consists of 13 residues. In germline, CDR1 is MNHEY, CDR2 SMNVEV (reference sequence).

V and J are TRBV7-3 and TRBJ1-1, with TRBD1 as a possible D gene (6 bases). Germline assignment: CDR1 SGHTA and CDR2 FQGTGA. Trimming left V 6 bases short and J 8 bases short, with 16 bases between. The CDR3 has 13 residues. The CDR3 DNA sequence: TGTGCCAGCAGGTTCGCAGGGGCCTCCGAAGCTTTCTTT. Its translation is CASRFAGASEAFF.

V usage is TRBV4-2 and J usage is TRBJ2-7; 12 bases map to TRBD2. This CDR3 is 15 amino acids long. Looked up from germline, CDR1 is LGHNA and CDR2 is YNFKEQ. V was clipped by 4 bases and J by 0 bases; unmatched bases: 1. The CDR3 is CASSPTSGSSYEQYF. The CDR3 DNA reads as TGTGCCAGCAGCCCGACTAGCGGGAGCTCCTACGAGCAGTACTTC.

The rearrangement joins TRBV7-2 to TRBJ2-1; 15 nucleotides align to TRBD2. CDR3 length equals 14 residues. Germline V lookup: CDR1 SGHTA, CDR2 FQGNSA. With 8 bases clipped from V and 9 bases from J, the junction kept 5 bases outside the gene matches. CDR3 amino acids: CASDPGLAGGEQFF. The CDR3, as DNA: TGTGCCAGCGATCCGGGACTAGCGGGAGGTGAGCAGTTCTTC.

V is TRBV4-3 and J is TRBJ2-3; D remains ambiguous. V was cut by 4 bases and J by 0 bases, with 11 bases left in between. CDR3 size: 15 residues. Germline loops: CDR1 LGHNA, CDR2 YSLEER. The CDR3 loop is CASSPHRASTDTQYF. The DNA of the CDR3 is TGCGCCAGCAGCCCTCATCGAGCAAGCACAGATACGCAGTATTTT.